This is a list of T cell receptor beta chains from one sample in a study of shared T cell receptors in the human thymus. Method: immunoSEQ multiplex PCR; TCRdb's copy keeps in-frame clones and lacks some. The table lists hundreds of thousands of clones, 80% to 90% of them singletons. The same data also contributed to another study, on human thymus T cells.

The sequenced sample was thymocytes. The receptors were sampled from a boy less than two years old with a congenital heart defect. CDR3s include the opening cysteine and the closing phenylalanine or tryptophan. Fields, in order: V gene, D gene, J gene, clone size, CDR3 protein, CDR3 DNA. The D gene is left open where the match is weak. Clone size is stated in some rows and not others, as once, few, many or a class when expanded.

V: TRBV5-4
D: NA
J: TRBJ1-2
size: NA
CDR3: CATKRGGIPYGYTF
DNA: TGTGCCACCAAACGAGGAGGGATTCCCTATGGCTACACCTTC

V: TRBV5-1
D: TRBD2
J: TRBJ2-3
size: NA
CDR3: CASSLEASGGDTQYF
DNA: TGCGCCAGCAGCTTGGAGGCTAGCGGGGGAGATACGCAGTATTTT

V: TRBV9
D: TRBD2
J: TRBJ2-7
size: NA
CDR3: CASSAAEGREVPYEQYF
DNA: TGTGCCAGCAGCGCCGCCGAGGGGCGGGAGGTCCCCTACGAGCAGTACTTC

V: TRBV6-5
D: TRBD1
J: TRBJ2-7
size: once
CDR3: CASSSPGLQGTYEQYF
DNA: TGTGCCAGCAGTTCGCCGGGTTTACAGGGGACCTACGAGCAGTACTTC

V: TRBV28
D: TRBD1
J: TRBJ2-7
size: NA
CDR3: CASSCPGQGVYEQYF
DNA: TGTGCCAGCAGTTGTCCGGGACAGGGGGTGTACGAGCAGTACTTC

V: TRBV27
D: TRBD2
J: TRBJ2-5
size: NA
CDR3: CASSLYQTSGRETQYF
DNA: TGTGCCAGCAGTTTATACCAGACTAGCGGGCGGGAGACCCAGTACTTC

V: TRBV5-4
D: NA
J: TRBJ1-1
size: NA
CDR3: CASSRGVAGNTEAFF
DNA: TGTGCCAGCAGCCGGGGGGTGGCAGGGAACACTGAAGCTTTCTTT

V: TRBV28
D: TRBD1
J: TRBJ2-1
size: NA
CDR3: CASSLCSGDRVGNEQFF
DNA: TGTGCCAGCAGTTTATGCTCAGGGGACAGGGTAGGGAATGAGCAGTTCTTC

V: TRBV5-5
D: TRBD1
J: TRBJ2-7
size: NA
CDR3: CASSLAGTGNLAYEQYF
DNA: TGTGCCAGCAGCTTGGCAGGGACAGGTAATTTAGCCTACGAGCAGTACTTC

V: TRBV6-6
D: TRBD1
J: TRBJ2-1
size: once
CDR3: CATFNRGQRDEQFF
DNA: TGTGCCACCTTCAACAGGGGGCAAAGGGATGAGCAGTTCTTC

V: TRBV18
D: NA
J: TRBJ1-3
size: few
CDR3: CASSPPGGSSGNTIYF
DNA: TGTGCCAGCTCACCACCAGGAGGATCCTCTGGAAACACCATATATTTT

V: TRBV19
D: NA
J: TRBJ1-4
size: NA
CDR3: CASNGQEGKLFF
DNA: TGTGCCAGTAATGGGCAAGAGGGAAAACTGTTTTTT

V: TRBV28
D: NA
J: TRBJ1-2
size: NA
CDR3: CASTTYNYGYTF
DNA: TGTGCCAGTACGACATACAACTATGGCTACACCTTC

V: TRBV7-9
D: TRBD1
J: TRBJ2-7
size: NA
CDR3: CASSLKGGTGSSYEQYF
DNA: TGTGCCAGCAGCTTAAAAGGGGGGACAGGGAGCTCCTACGAGCAGTACTTC

V: TRBV14
D: NA
J: TRBJ1-2
size: NA
CDR3: CASSQLQGLYGYPF
DNA: TGTGCCAGCAGCCAACTTCAGGGGCTCTATGGCTACCCCTTC

V: TRBV19
D: TRBD1
J: TRBJ2-7
size: few
CDR3: CASSNNLPGAGGVEQYF
DNA: TGTGCCAGTAGCAATAATCTACCCGGGGCAGGGGGCGTGGAGCAGTACTTC

V: TRBV10-3
D: TRBD2
J: TRBJ2-7
size: NA
CDR3: CAISELISGSYEQYF
DNA: TGTGCCATCAGTGAGTTGATTAGCGGGAGCTACGAGCAGTACTTC

V: TRBV28
D: TRBD2
J: TRBJ2-5
size: NA
CDR3: CASSLILSGRGEETQYF
DNA: TGTGCCAGCAGTCTAATTCTCAGCGGGAGGGGCGAAGAGACCCAGTACTTC

V: TRBV2
D: NA
J: TRBJ1-6
size: NA
CDR3: CASRGSSDSPLHF
DNA: TGTGCCAGCAGGGGCAGCTCCGATTCACCCCTCCACTTT

V: TRBV6-1
D: NA
J: TRBJ2-7
size: NA
CDR3: CASSVQGTSYEQYF
DNA: TGTGCCAGCAGTGTGCAGGGGACCTCCTACGAGCAGTACTTC

V: TRBV4-1
D: TRBD1
J: TRBJ1-6
size: few
CDR3: CASSQDRVNSPLHF
DNA: TGCGCCAGCAGCCAGGACAGGGTTAATTCACCCCTCCACTTT

V: TRBV7-9
D: TRBD1
J: TRBJ1-1
size: NA
CDR3: CASSLATRAGGTTEAFF
DNA: TGTGCCAGCAGCTTAGCGACCCGGGCAGGGGGAACCACTGAAGCTTTCTTT

V: TRBV13
D: TRBD1
J: TRBJ1-2
size: NA
CDR3: CASSLGRGPYGYTF
DNA: TGTGCCAGCAGCTTAGGCAGGGGGCCCTATGGCTACACCTTC

V: TRBV5-1
D: NA
J: TRBJ2-3
size: NA
CDR3: CASRWRRESTDTQYF
DNA: TGCGCCAGCAGATGGCGCCGGGAGTCCACAGATACGCAGTATTTT

V: TRBV25-1
D: TRBD2
J: TRBJ2-1
size: NA
CDR3: CASSEFRTSDEQFF
DNA: TGTGCCAGCAGTGAATTCAGGACTAGCGATGAGCAGTTCTTC

V: TRBV15
D: TRBD1
J: TRBJ2-7
size: NA
CDR3: CATSRDSGAGGDEQYF
DNA: TGTGCCACCAGCAGAGATTCAGGGGCAGGGGGCGACGAGCAGTACTTC

V: TRBV9
D: TRBD2
J: TRBJ2-2
size: NA
CDR3: CASSVEKRPGGGLFF
DNA: TGTGCCAGCAGCGTAGAAAAGCGCCCGGGCGGGGGGCTGTTTTTT

V: TRBV5-6
D: NA
J: TRBJ2-2
size: NA
CDR3: CASRTGDTGELFF
DNA: TGTGCCAGCAGGACCGGGGACACCGGGGAGCTGTTTTTT

V: TRBV20-1
D: NA
J: TRBJ2-4
size: NA
CDR3: CSARGRNIQYF
DNA: TGCAGTGCTAGGGGGCGGAACATTCAGTACTTC

V: TRBV28
D: NA
J: TRBJ2-3
size: NA
CDR3: CASRRGQFMITDTQYF
DNA: TGTGCCAGCAGGAGAGGCCAATTTATGATCACAGATACGCAGTATTTT

V: TRBV6-5
D: NA
J: TRBJ2-1
size: NA
CDR3: CASSSCRECSNEQFF
DNA: TGTGCCAGCAGTTCGTGTCGGGAATGCTCAAATGAGCAGTTCTTC

V: TRBV19
D: TRBD1
J: TRBJ1-5
size: NA
CDR3: CASTGGTGDTYSNQPQHF
DNA: TGTGCCAGTACCGGCGGGACAGGGGATACATATAGCAATCAGCCCCAGCATTTT

V: TRBV7-2
D: TRBD2
J: TRBJ2-7
size: NA
CDR3: CASSSLEGLAGGYEQYF
DNA: TGTGCCAGCAGCTCCCTTGAGGGACTAGCGGGGGGCTACGAGCAGTACTTC

V: TRBV7-2
D: NA
J: TRBJ1-2
size: NA
CDR3: CASSFIGRGANYGYTF
DNA: TGTGCCAGCAGCTTCATAGGGAGGGGAGCTAACTATGGCTACACCTTC

V: TRBV14
D: NA
J: TRBJ1-2
size: NA
CDR3: CASSQVNSNYGYTF
DNA: TGTGCCAGCAGCCAAGTTAACAGCAACTATGGCTACACCTTC

V: TRBV6-5
D: NA
J: TRBJ2-3
size: NA
CDR3: CASSYGRGPSTDTQYF
DNA: TGTGCCAGCAGTTACGGGCGGGGGCCTAGCACAGATACGCAGTATTTT

V: TRBV19
D: NA
J: TRBJ2-3
size: NA
CDR3: CASSIVGTEVWRGTDTQYF
DNA: TGTGCCAGTAGTATAGTTGGGACAGAGGTCTGGAGGGGCACAGATACGCAGTATTTT

V: TRBV7-2
D: TRBD2
J: TRBJ2-7
size: NA
CDR3: CASSKRERYEQYF
DNA: TGTGCCAGCAGCAAGCGGGAGAGGTACGAGCAGTACTTC

V: TRBV30
D: TRBD1
J: TRBJ1-6
size: NA
CDR3: CAWSPRTGTNPNNSPLHF
DNA: TGTGCCTGGAGTCCTCGGACAGGGACCAATCCCAATAATTCCCCCCTCCACTTT

V: TRBV29-1
D: TRBD2
J: TRBJ2-3
size: NA
CDR3: CSALSGSGTDTQYF
DNA: TGCAGCGCCCTTAGCGGGAGTGGCACAGATACGCAGTATTTT

V: TRBV9
D: TRBD1
J: TRBJ1-1
size: NA
CDR3: CASSVAPGQLNTEAFF
DNA: TGTGCCAGCAGCGTAGCGCCGGGACAGTTGAACACTGAAGCTTTCTTT

V: TRBV4-1
D: NA
J: TRBJ1-1
size: NA
CDR3: CASSQIQLGHRNTEAFF
DNA: TGCGCCAGCAGCCAGATTCAGCTAGGCCATAGGAACACTGAAGCTTTCTTT

V: TRBV19
D: TRBD1
J: TRBJ2-7
size: NA
CDR3: CASSPRTGFEQYF
DNA: TGTGCCAGTAGTCCTCGGACAGGTTTCGAGCAGTACTTC

V: TRBV11-3
D: NA
J: TRBJ2-3
size: NA
CDR3: CASQGGGGTDTQYF
DNA: TGTGCCAGCCAAGGGGGTGGAGGTACAGATACGCAGTATTTT

V: TRBV19
D: NA
J: TRBJ1-5
size: NA
CDR3: CASKGTRHHQPQHF
DNA: TGTGCCAGTAAGGGGACACGACATCATCAGCCCCAGCATTTT

V: TRBV7-7
D: TRBD1
J: TRBJ2-1
size: NA
CDR3: CASSPGTEKYNEQFF
DNA: TGTGCCAGCAGCCCCGGGACAGAGAAGTACAATGAGCAGTTCTTC

V: TRBV28
D: NA
J: TRBJ2-7
size: NA
CDR3: CASSHRGWEPYEQYF
DNA: TGTGCCAGCAGTCACCGCGGGTGGGAACCCTACGAGCAGTACTTC

V: TRBV7-9
D: NA
J: TRBJ2-5
size: NA
CDR3: CASSPNHGGTAETQYF
DNA: TGTGCCAGCAGCCCGAACCATGGGGGGACGGCAGAGACCCAGTACTTC

V: TRBV4-3
D: NA
J: TRBJ1-6
size: NA
CDR3: CASSQDRTENSPLHF
DNA: TGCGCCAGCAGCCAAGATCGAACAGAGAATTCACCCCTCCACTTT

V: TRBV5-1
D: TRBD1
J: TRBJ2-5
size: NA
CDR3: CASSPTGARETQYF
DNA: TGCGCCAGCAGCCCGACAGGGGCCAGGGAGACCCAGTACTTC

V: TRBV27
D: TRBD2
J: TRBJ2-3
size: NA
CDR3: CASSLSTSGRSTDTQYF
DNA: TGTGCCAGCAGTTTATCCACTAGCGGGAGATCCACAGATACGCAGTATTTT

V: TRBV27
D: NA
J: TRBJ2-1
size: NA
CDR3: CASSFQGGKGEQFF
DNA: TGTGCCAGCTCATTCCAGGGCGGGAAGGGTGAGCAGTTCTTC

V: TRBV7-2
D: NA
J: TRBJ2-2
size: NA
CDR3: CASSFPHSGTGELFF
DNA: TGTGCCAGCAGCTTTCCCCATAGCGGTACCGGGGAGCTGTTTTTT

V: TRBV19
D: NA
J: TRBJ2-4
size: NA
CDR3: CASSGKGLAKNIQYF
DNA: TGTGCCAGTAGTGGGAAGGGGCTCGCCAAAAACATTCAGTACTTC